These T cell receptor beta chains were read from a single sample in a study of identical twins. Each CDR3 protein is one row after TCRdb ran MiXCR on the 5' RACE reads. The sample records around 240,000 distinct CDR3 sequences, about 7.3% being singletons. The data were also submitted as part of a second study, on yellow fever vaccine responses in identical twins.

The sample taken for sequencing was memory (CD45RO+) T cells sorted from blood. The receptors come from a woman aged 18-29 years in good health. Both conserved end residues are part of each CDR3. Fields, in order: CDR3 protein, J gene, V gene, CDR3 length.

CDR3 protein: CSAETDTQYF
J gene: TRBJ2-3
V gene: TRBV20-1
CDR3 length: 10

CDR3 protein: CSAAPAVSYNEQFF
J gene: TRBJ2-1
V gene: TRBV20-1
CDR3 length: 14

CDR3 protein: CASSQGRGRSPLHF
J gene: TRBJ1-6
V gene: TRBV3-1
CDR3 length: 14

CDR3 protein: CATSRLAGAGYNEQFF
J gene: TRBJ2-1
V gene: TRBV15
CDR3 length: 16

CDR3 protein: CASSYTGGLGEKLFF
J gene: TRBJ1-4
V gene: TRBV6-5
CDR3 length: 15

CDR3 protein: CSVIPGQYYGYTF
J gene: TRBJ1-2
V gene: TRBV29-1
CDR3 length: 13

CDR3 protein: CASSPPGGGWGDEQYF
J gene: TRBJ2-7
V gene: TRBV7-6
CDR3 length: 16

CDR3 protein: CASSPALMGSGTQYF
J gene: TRBJ2-3
V gene: TRBV7-9
CDR3 length: 15

CDR3 protein: CASSSEDSYSNQPQHF
J gene: TRBJ1-5
V gene: TRBV7-9
CDR3 length: 16

CDR3 protein: CASSLDGTGGAEQYF
J gene: TRBJ2-7
V gene: TRBV5-1
CDR3 length: 15

CDR3 protein: CASCLSSGGATGANVLTF
J gene: TRBJ2-6
V gene: TRBV12-3/TRBV12-4
CDR3 length: 18

CDR3 protein: CASSLDPGSYEQYF
J gene: TRBJ2-7
V gene: TRBV7-6
CDR3 length: 14

CDR3 protein: CASSPTNQPQHF
J gene: TRBJ1-5
V gene: TRBV18
CDR3 length: 12

CDR3 protein: CSARGNEGGEGQAFF
J gene: TRBJ1-1
V gene: TRBV20-1
CDR3 length: 15

CDR3 protein: CASSGLGSDTEAFF
J gene: TRBJ1-1
V gene: TRBV2
CDR3 length: 14

CDR3 protein: CASSLGLAGSYEQYF
J gene: TRBJ2-7
V gene: TRBV6-2/TRBV6-3
CDR3 length: 15

CDR3 protein: CASGVSLGYTEAFF
J gene: TRBJ1-1
V gene: TRBV3-1
CDR3 length: 14

CDR3 protein: CASSAETNRGNTEAFF
J gene: TRBJ1-1
V gene: TRBV9
CDR3 length: 16

CDR3 protein: CASRGTLSSYNEQFF
J gene: TRBJ2-1
V gene: TRBV12-3/TRBV12-4
CDR3 length: 15

CDR3 protein: CASSLMAQGEVQYF
J gene: TRBJ2-4
V gene: TRBV7-2
CDR3 length: 14

CDR3 protein: CASSPGVGELFF
J gene: TRBJ2-2
V gene: TRBV3-1
CDR3 length: 12

CDR3 protein: CSASSTGTGKSYEQYF
J gene: TRBJ2-7
V gene: TRBV20-1
CDR3 length: 16

CDR3 protein: CASSSQGERLNEQFF
J gene: TRBJ2-1
V gene: TRBV10-2
CDR3 length: 15

CDR3 protein: CASSSYPEGQTLAKNIQYF
J gene: TRBJ2-4
V gene: TRBV5-1
CDR3 length: 19

CDR3 protein: CASSDSRGDTGELFF
J gene: TRBJ2-2
V gene: TRBV6-4
CDR3 length: 15

CDR3 protein: CASSYVSGGTEAFF
J gene: TRBJ1-1
V gene: TRBV6-5
CDR3 length: 14

CDR3 protein: CSVEDWRPDTQYF
J gene: TRBJ2-3
V gene: TRBV29-1
CDR3 length: 13

CDR3 protein: CSAKKIGLENTEAFF
J gene: TRBJ1-1
V gene: TRBV20-1
CDR3 length: 15

CDR3 protein: CASSSLGGLQETQYF
J gene: TRBJ2-5
V gene: TRBV28
CDR3 length: 15